This TCR beta chain was sequenced for a study of T-cell reconstitution after alpha-beta-depleted transplantation in children. V was pared by 7 bases and J by 4 bases, with 13 bases of the junction left unmatched. CDR3 length: 16 residues. Per germline, CDR1 SGDLS and CDR2 YYNGEE. For TCRbeta, the library was prepared with unique molecular identifiers. TCRdb re-called the PCR reads with MiXCR, one entry per CDR3 protein. Of 500,000 to 750,000 distinct CDR3 sequences listed, around 27% are singletons. The TCR was taken from a boy less than two years old with Wiskott-Aldrich syndrome, due to receive a stem cell transplant. Source: PBMCs, taken before TCRalphabeta/CD19-depleted stem cell transplant. The chain employs TRBV9 and TRBJ2-3; the match to TRBD1 covers 9 bases. The CDR3 is CASSFTRGTGPDTQYF. DNA of the CDR3: TGTGCCAGCTCTTTCACAAGAGGGACAGGGCCAGATACGCAGTATTTT. Variable domain in full (rest from reference TRBV9 and TRBJ2-3): DSGVTQTPKHLITATGQRVTLRCSPRSGDLSVYWYQQSLDQGLQFLIQYYNGEERAKGNILERFSAQQFPDLHSELNLSSLELGDSALYFCASSFTRGTGPDTQYFGPGTRLTVL.